The clone carrying this T cell receptor (beta chain) was detected only a few times. Its specificity is not known. TCR alpha and beta CDR3 regions were amplified from RNA using iRepertoire nested multiplex PCR. TCRdb ran MiXCR on the multiplex PCR reads and lists one entry per CDR3 protein. The table records a few hundred thousand distinct CDR3 sequences, around 38% of them present only once. This CDR3 spans 13 amino acids. Germline V gene lookup returns CDR1 DFQATT and CDR2 SNEGSKA (reference sequence). V was clipped by 5 bases and J by 4 bases; unmatched bases: 6. The record originates from a study of glioma-infiltrating T cells. Study details: WHO grade II oligodendrogliomas or astrocytomas, plus non-recurrent WHO grade IV glioblastomas, were sampled.

Findings and limits, study-wide: A blood CDR3 motif signature was depleted in highly divergent patients.

The source of this sequence is a human donor with low-grade glioma or glioblastoma, undergoing nonglioma brain surgery, or in good health (not recorded which). The source material was glioma tissue, nonneoplastic brain tissue, or PBMCs (not recorded which). The chain has TRBV20-1 and TRBJ1-2; 8 nucleotides agree with TRBD1. As DNA, the CDR3 is TGCAGTGCTTGGGACAGGAAGACCTATGGCTACACCTTC. Translation: CSAWDRKTYGYTF.